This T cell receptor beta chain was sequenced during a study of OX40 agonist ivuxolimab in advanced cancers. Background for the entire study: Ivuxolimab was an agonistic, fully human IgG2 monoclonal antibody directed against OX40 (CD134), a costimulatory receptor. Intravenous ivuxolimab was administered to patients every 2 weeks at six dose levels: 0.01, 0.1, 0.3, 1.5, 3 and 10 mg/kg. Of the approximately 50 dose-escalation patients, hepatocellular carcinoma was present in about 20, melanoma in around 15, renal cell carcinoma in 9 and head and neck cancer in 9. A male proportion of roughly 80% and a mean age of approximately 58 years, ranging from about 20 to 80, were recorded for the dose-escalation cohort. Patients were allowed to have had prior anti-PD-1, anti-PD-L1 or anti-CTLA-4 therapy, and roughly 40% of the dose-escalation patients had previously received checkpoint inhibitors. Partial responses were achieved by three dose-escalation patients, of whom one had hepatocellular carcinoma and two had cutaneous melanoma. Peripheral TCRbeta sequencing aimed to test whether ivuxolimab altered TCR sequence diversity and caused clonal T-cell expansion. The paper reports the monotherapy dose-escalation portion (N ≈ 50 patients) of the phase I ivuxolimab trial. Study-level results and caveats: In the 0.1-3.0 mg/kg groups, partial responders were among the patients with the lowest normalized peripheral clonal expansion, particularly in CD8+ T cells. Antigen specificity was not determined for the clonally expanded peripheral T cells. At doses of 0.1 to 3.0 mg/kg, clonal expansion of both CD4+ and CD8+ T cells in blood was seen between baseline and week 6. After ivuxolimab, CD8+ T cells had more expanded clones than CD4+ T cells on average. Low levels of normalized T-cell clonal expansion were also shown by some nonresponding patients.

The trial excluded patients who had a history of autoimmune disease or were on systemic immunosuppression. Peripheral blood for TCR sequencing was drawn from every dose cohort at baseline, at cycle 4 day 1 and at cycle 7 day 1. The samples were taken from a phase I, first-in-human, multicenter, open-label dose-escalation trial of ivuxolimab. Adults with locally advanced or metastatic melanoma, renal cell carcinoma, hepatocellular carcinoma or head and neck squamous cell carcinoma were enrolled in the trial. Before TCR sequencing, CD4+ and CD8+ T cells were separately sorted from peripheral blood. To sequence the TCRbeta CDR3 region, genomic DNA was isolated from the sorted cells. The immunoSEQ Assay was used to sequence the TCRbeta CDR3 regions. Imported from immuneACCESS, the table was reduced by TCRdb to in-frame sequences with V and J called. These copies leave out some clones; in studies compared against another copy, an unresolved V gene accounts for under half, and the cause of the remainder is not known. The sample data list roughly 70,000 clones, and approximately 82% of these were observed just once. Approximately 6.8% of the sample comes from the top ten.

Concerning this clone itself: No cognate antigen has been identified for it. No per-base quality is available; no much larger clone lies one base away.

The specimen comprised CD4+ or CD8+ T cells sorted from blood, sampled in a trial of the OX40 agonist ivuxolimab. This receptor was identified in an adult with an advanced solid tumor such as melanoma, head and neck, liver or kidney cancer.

The CDR3 is CASSQGSGYTF. The nucleotide sequence is TGTGCCAGCAGCCAAGGATCTGGCTACACCTTC. This chain joins TRBV14 to TRBJ1-2; the D gene is not confidently resolved. There are 11 amino acids in the CDR3, from cysteine to phenylalanine inclusive. Only CDR3 DNA remains: 33 bases, in frame from the first base. CDR1 and CDR2, looked up from the germline V gene, are SGHDN and FVKESK. Trimming takes 1 base from V and 7 bases from J, and the germline ends sit 4 bases apart.